Each of the 7 T cell receptor beta chains below was sequenced from the same sample in a study of blood T cell repertoires in COVID-19. Sequenced by immunoSEQ multiplex PCR; TCRdb stores in-frame clones only, minus some. The repertoire includes under 150,000 clones, 75% to 85% of them detected once, and 10% to 15% sits in the top ten. Sequenced sample: peripheral blood. The receptor set was obtained from a man aged 55 to 70 with active or convalescent COVID-19.

The CDR3 region has the DNA TGCGCCAGCACCGCAGGGGATCAAGAGACCCAGTACTTC. This translates into CASTAGDQETQYF. V gene TRBV5-1 combines with J gene TRBJ2-5; D is possibly TRBD1 (6 bases). Germline-derived CDR1 and CDR2 are SGHRS and YFSETQ. This CDR3 is 13 amino acids long. V was pared by 6 bases and J by 2 bases, with 11 bases between.

The chain joins TRBV5-4 to TRBJ2-1, with D possibly TRBD1 on 6 matching bases. The germline V gene has CDR1 SGHNT and CDR2 YYREEE (reference sequence). V lost 3 bases, J lost 10 bases, and 11 bases lay in between. The CDR3 spans 12 residues. The CDR3 spells CASSYGTKEQFF. The CDR3 nucleotides read TGTGCCAGCAGCTACGGGACAAAAGAGCAGTTCTTC.

This sequence joins TRBV2 and TRBJ2-4; a possible D gene is TRBD1 (6 bases). V shed 7 bases and J shed 12 bases, with 19 bases lying between them. CDR1 SNHLY and CDR2 FYNNEI come from the germline V gene. The CDR3 is made up of 13 amino acids. CDR3 DNA: TGTGCCAGCATCAGACAGGAAGAGAAATATCAGTACTTC. It yields the protein CASIRQEEKYQYF. Using reference TRBV2 and TRBJ2-4 for the parts outside the CDR3, the full variable domain is EPEVTQTPSHQVTQMGQEVILRCVPISNHLYFYWYRQILGQKVEFLVSFYNNEISEKSEIFDDQFSVERPDGSNFTLKIRSTKLEDSAMYFCASIRQEEKYQYFGAGTRLSVL.

The CDR3 DNA reads as TGTGCCAGCAGCTTATATGGCGGGAGGGCTAATGAGCAGTTCTTC. This translates into CASSLYGGRANEQFF. The rearrangement joins TRBV7-2 to TRBJ2-1, with TRBD2 matching 9 bases. The J segment lost 7 bases and the V segment lost 2 bases, leaving 6 bases of the junction unmatched. The CDR3 is 15 residues long. Per germline, CDR1 SGHTA and CDR2 FQGNSA.

The chain employs TRBV4-3 and TRBJ2-1, with D tentatively TRBD2 (6 bases). This CDR3 is 14 amino acids long. The V gene's germline CDR1 is LGHNA and CDR2 YSLEER. V was pared by 1 base and J by 6 bases, with 10 bases between. CDR3 in amino acids: CASSQGGTFNEQFF. CDR3 sequence (DNA): TGCGCCAGCAGCCAAGGGGGGACTTTCAATGAGCAGTTCTTC.

The chain recombines TRBV3-1 (or the pseudogene TRBV3-2) with TRBJ2-1; possible D gene TRBD2, 7 bases. The germline V gene encodes CDR1 LGHDT and CDR2 YNNKEL (reference sequence). The CDR3 is made up of 16 amino acids. Trimming stripped 4 bases from V and 2 bases from J, with 15 bases between. Written as DNA, the CDR3 is TGTGCCAGCAGCCGACGAGGGGGGGGAGCCTACAATGAGCAGTTCTTC. This sequence encodes CASSRRGGGAYNEQFF.

The chain employs TRBV7-2 and TRBJ2-5; a possible D gene is TRBD2 (6 bases). The CDR3 is made up of 14 amino acids. V was cut by 5 bases and J by 2 bases, with 12 bases left in between. CDR1 SGHTA and CDR2 FQGNSA come from the germline V gene. The CDR3 region has the DNA TGTGCCAGCAGCCGGGGGTGGGGGCAAGAGACCCAGTACTTC. It codes for CASSRGWGQETQYF.